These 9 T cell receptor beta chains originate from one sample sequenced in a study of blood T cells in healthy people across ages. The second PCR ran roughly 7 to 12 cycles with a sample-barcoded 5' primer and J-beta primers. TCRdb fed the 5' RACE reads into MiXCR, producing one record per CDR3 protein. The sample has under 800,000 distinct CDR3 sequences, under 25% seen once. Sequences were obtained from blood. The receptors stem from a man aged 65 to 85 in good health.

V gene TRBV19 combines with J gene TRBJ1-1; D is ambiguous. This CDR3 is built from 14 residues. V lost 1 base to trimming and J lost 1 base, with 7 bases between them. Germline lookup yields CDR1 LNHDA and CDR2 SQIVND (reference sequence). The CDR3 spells CASSIVSPNTEAFF. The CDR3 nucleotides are TGTGCCAGTAGTATAGTATCACCGAACACTGAAGCTTTCTTT.

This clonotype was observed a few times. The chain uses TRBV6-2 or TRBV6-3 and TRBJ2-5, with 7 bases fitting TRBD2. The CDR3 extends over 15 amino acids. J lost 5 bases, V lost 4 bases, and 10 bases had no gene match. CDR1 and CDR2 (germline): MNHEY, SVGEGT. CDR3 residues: CASSFLAGVVETQYF. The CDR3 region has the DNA TGTGCCAGCAGTTTCTTGGCGGGAGTGGTGGAGACCCAGTACTTC.

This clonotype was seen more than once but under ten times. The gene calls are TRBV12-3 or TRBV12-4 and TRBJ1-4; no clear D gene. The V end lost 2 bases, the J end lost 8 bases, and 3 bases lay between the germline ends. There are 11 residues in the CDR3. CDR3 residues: CASSLWEKLFF. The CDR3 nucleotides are TGTGCCAGCAGTTTATGGGAAAAACTGTTTTTT.

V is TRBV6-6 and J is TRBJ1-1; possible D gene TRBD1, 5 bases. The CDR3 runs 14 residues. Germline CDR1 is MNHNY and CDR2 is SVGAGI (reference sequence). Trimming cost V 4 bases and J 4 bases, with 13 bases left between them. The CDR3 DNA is TGTGCCAGCAGTTTCCCCGGGACGGTCACTGAAGCTTTCTTT. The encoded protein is CASSFPGTVTEAFF.

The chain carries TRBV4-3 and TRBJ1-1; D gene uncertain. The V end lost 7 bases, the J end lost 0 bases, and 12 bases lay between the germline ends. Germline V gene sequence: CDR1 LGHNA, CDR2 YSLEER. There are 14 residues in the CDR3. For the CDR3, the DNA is TGCGCCAGCACAAGCGGCAGACTGAACACTGAAGCTTTCTTT. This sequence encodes CASTSGRLNTEAFF.

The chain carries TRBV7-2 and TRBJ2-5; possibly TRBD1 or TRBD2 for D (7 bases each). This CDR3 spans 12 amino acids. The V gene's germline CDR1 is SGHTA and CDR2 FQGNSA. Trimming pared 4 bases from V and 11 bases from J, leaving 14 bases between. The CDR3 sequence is CASSSGGAVQYF. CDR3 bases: TGTGCCAGCAGCTCAGGGGGGGCTGTGCAGTACTTC. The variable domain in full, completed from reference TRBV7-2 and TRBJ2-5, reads GAGVSQSPSNKVTEKGKDVELRCDPISGHTALYWYRQSLGQGLEFLIYFQGNSAPDKSGLPSDRFSAERTGGSVSTLTIQRTQQEDSAVYLCASSSGGAVQYFGPGTRLLVL.

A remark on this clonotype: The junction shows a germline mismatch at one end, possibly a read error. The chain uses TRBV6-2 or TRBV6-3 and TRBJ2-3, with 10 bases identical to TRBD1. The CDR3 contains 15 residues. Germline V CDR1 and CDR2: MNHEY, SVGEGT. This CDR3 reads CAGSPPGQGTDTQYF. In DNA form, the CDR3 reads TGTGCCGGCAGCCCTCCGGGACAGGGGACAGATACGCAGTATTTT.

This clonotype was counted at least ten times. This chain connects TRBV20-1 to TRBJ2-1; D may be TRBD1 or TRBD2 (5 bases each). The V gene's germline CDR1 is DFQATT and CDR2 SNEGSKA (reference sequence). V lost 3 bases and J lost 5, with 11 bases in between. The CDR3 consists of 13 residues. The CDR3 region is CSASRDQDNEQFF. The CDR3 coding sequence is TGCAGTGCTAGCCGGGACCAAGACAATGAGCAGTTCTTC.

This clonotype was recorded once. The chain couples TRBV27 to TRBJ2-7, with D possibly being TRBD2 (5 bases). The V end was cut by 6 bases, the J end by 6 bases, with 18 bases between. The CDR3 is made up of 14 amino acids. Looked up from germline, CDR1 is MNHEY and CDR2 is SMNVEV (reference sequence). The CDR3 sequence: CASSLRELAGEQYF. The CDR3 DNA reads TGTGCCAGCAGCTTGAGGGAGTTAGCCGGCGAGCAGTACTTC.